A single sample is the source of the 7 T cell receptor beta chains below, sequenced in a study of neoadjuvant anti-PD-1 for oral cavity cancer. Time point defined: after neoadjuvant nivolumab, at surgical resection. Produced via immunoSEQ multiplex PCR; TCRdb's table is partial and in-frame only. The sample includes approximately 10,000 clones, more than 55% seen only once; the top ten take approximately 7.8%. The sequencing here drew on tumor tissue, taken after nivolumab (anti-PD-1) treatment. Receptors were obtained from a person aged 40 to 85 with oral cavity squamous cell carcinoma.

The rearrangement uses TRBV5-5 and TRBJ2-2; TRBD2 agrees at 8 bases. The CDR3 has 16 residues. Germline V gene sequence: CDR1 SGHKS, CDR2 YYEKEE (reference sequence). Trimming removed 2 bases from V and 0 bases from J; junction bases left unmatched: 3. DNA for the CDR3: TGTGCCAGCAGCTTTACACTAGCGGCGAACACCGGGGAGCTGTTTTTT. The encoded protein is CASSFTLAANTGELFF.

By frequency in the sample, this clone is large (0.1 to 1%). The gene calls are TRBV27 and TRBJ2-3; 7 nucleotides match TRBD2. The CDR3 is made up of 16 amino acids. J lost 0 bases, V lost 0 bases, and 3 bases had no gene match. Germline values: CDR1 MNHEY, CDR2 SMNVEV (reference sequence). For the CDR3, the DNA is TGTGCCAGCAGTTTATCCGGGAGGCGTAGCACAGATACGCAGTATTTT. It codes for CASSLSGRRSTDTQYF.

The chain joins TRBV11-3 to TRBJ2-3, with D possibly being TRBD2 (7 bases). The CDR3 covers 15 residues. Per the germline V gene, CDR1 is SGHNT and CDR2 is YENEEA. V was pared by 7 bases and J by 4 bases, with 18 bases between. CDR3 residues: CASTAGAGEADTQYF. CDR3 nucleotides: TGTGCCAGCACCGCGGGGGCGGGAGAAGCAGATACGCAGTATTTT.

This chain uses TRBV9 with TRBJ1-3, with 7 positions matching TRBD1. The CDR3 totals 16 residues. Germline CDR1 SGDLS, CDR2 YYNGEE. V lost 0 bases and J lost 2; bases outside the gene matches: 5. The CDR3 DNA reads TGTGCCAGCAGCGTAGAGGGGACAGCCCCTGGAAACACCATATATTTT. Amino acids: CASSVEGTAPGNTIYF. The whole variable domain, filled in from reference TRBV9 and TRBJ1-3, reads DSGVTQTPKHLITATGQRVTLRCSPRSGDLSVYWYQQSLDQGLQFLIQYYNGEERAKGNILERFSAQQFPDLHSELNLSSLELGDSALYFCASSVEGTAPGNTIYFGEGSWLTVV.

This rearrangement joins TRBV19 to TRBJ2-7; TRBD1 is a possible D gene (5 bases). Germline assignment: CDR1 LNHDA and CDR2 SQIVND (reference sequence). Trimming shortened V by 7 bases and J by 2 bases, and 12 bases separated the two germline ends. The CDR3 covers 13 residues. CDR3 protein: CASTGIGAYEQYF. CDR3 nucleotide sequence: TGTGCCAGTACAGGGATCGGCGCCTACGAGCAGTACTTC.

The chain has TRBV5-1 and TRBJ2-3, with D perhaps assigned TRBD1 or TRBD2 (6 bases each). Trimming stripped 5 bases from V and 3 bases from J, with 13 bases between. Germline loops: CDR1 SGHRS, CDR2 YFSETQ. This CDR3 is 14 amino acids long. The DNA for the CDR3 is TGCGCCAGCAGGCGGGGCCAGGGGACAGATACGCAGTATTTT. Translated, it gives CASRRGQGTDTQYF.

The chain joins TRBV6-5 to TRBJ2-3; the D gene is possibly TRBD2 (7 bases). V lost 2 bases and J 5 bases, leaving 17 bases between the germline ends. The CDR3 spans 16 residues. Germline loops: CDR1 MNHEY, CDR2 SVGAGI. CDR3 region: CASSYRRGGVRDTQYF. The CDR3 nucleotides are TGTGCCAGCAGTTACCGTAGAGGGGGGGTGAGAGATACGCAGTATTTT.